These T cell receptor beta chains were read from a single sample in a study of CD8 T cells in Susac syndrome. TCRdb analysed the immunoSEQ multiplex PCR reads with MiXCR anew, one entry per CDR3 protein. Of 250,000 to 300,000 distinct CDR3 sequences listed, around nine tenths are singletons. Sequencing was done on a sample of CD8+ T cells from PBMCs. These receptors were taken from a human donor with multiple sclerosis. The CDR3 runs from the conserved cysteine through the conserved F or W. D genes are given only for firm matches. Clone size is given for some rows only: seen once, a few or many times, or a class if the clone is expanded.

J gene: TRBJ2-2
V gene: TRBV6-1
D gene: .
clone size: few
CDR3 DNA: TGTGCCAGCCACGACGTTGGCACCGGGGAGCTGTTTTTT
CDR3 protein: CASHDVGTGELFF

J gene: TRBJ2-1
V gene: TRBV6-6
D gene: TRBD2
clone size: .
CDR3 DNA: TGTGCCAGCAGTTCTAGCGGGAGGGGATACAATGAGCAGTTCTTC
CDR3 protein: CASSSSGRGYNEQFF

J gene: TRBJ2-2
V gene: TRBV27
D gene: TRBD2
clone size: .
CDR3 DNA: TGTGCCAGCAGTTTTCCTAGCGGGGGGGGATACACCGGGGAGCTGTTTTTT
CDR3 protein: CASSFPSGGGYTGELFF

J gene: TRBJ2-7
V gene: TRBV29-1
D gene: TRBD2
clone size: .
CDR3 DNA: TGCAGCGTTGAAGATCGAGGAGCGGGAGCACCCTACGAGCAGTACTTC
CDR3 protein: CSVEDRGAGAPYEQYF

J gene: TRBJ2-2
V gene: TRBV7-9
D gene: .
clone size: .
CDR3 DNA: TGTTGTGCGATCCCCCCCACCGGGGAGCTGTTTTTT
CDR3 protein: CCAIPPTGELFF

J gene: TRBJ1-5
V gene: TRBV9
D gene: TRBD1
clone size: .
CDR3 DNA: TGTGCCAGCAGCCAGACAGGGCTACCCAATCAGCCCCAGCATTTT
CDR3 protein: CASSQTGLPNQPQHF

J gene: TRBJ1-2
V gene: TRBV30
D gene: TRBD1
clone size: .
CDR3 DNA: TGTGCCTGGAGTGTCATGGGGACAGGGTATGGCTACACCTTC
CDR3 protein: CAWSVMGTGYGYTF

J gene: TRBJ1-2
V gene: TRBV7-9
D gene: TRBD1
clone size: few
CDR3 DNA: TGTGCCAGCAGCTTATGGTGGACAGGCTCCAGCGGCTACACCTTC
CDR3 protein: CASSLWWTGSSGYTF

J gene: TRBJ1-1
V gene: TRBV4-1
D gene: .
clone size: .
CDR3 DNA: TGCGCCAGCAGCCCGTCCCGATGGGGGAAGACTGAAGCTTTCTTT
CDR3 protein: CASSPSRWGKTEAFF

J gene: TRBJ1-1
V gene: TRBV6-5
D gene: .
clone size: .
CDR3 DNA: TGTGCCAGCAGTTACTCAGAGTGGGTATTCATGAACACTGAAGCTTTCTTT
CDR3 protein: CASSYSEWVFMNTEAFF

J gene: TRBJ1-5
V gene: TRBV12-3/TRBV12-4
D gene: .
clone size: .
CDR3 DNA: TGTGCCAGCAGTTTGGACGGATTTAGCAATCAGCCCCAGCATTTT
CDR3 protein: CASSLDGFSNQPQHF

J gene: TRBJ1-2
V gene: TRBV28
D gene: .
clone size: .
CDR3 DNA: TGTGCCAGCAGTGAGACAGGTCTTAACTATGGCTACACCTTC
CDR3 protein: CASSETGLNYGYTF

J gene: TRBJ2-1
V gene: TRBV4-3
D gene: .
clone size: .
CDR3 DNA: TGCGCCAGCAGCCAAGGGACAACAGACAATGAGCAGTTCTTC
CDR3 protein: CASSQGTTDNEQFF

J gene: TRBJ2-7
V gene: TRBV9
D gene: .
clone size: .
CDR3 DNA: TGTGCCAGCAGCGTAGACGGCACTCCTACGGTGCAGTACTTC
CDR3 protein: CASSVDGTPTVQYF

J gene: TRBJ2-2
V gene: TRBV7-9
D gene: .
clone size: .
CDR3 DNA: TGTGCCAGCAGCCCAACCGGAGGTAGGAGGACCGGGGAGCTGTTTTTT
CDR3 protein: CASSPTGGRRTGELFF

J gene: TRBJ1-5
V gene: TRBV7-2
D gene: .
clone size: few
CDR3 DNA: TGTGCCAGCAGCTTATTTGGCAATCAGCCCCAGCATTTT
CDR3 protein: CASSLFGNQPQHF

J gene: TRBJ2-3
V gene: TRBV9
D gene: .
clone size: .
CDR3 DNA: TGTGCCAGCAGCGTAGTCAGCCAGGGTGCAGCAGATACGCAGTATTTT
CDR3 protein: CASSVVSQGAADTQYF

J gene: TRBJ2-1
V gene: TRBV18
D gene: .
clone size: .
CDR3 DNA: TGTGCCAGCTCACCCGAGGGCTATGAGCAGTTCTTC
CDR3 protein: CASSPEGYEQFF

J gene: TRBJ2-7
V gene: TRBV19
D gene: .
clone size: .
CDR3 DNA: TGTGCCAGTAGTATATCCAGCGGGCACCCCCACGAGCAGTACTTC
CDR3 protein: CASSISSGHPHEQYF

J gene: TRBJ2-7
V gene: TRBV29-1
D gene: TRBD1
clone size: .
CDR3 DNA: TGCAGCGTCGGACAGGACACCTACGAGCAGTACTTC
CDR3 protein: CSVGQDTYEQYF

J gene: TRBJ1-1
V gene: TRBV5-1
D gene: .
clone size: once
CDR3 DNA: TGCGCCAGCAGCCCGGGGTTGGATAATGAAGCTTTCTTT
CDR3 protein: CASSPGLDNEAFF

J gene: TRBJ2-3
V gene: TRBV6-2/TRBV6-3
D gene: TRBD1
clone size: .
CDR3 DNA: TGTGCCAGCGGCCCACAGGGGTGGGCAAATACGCAGTATTTT
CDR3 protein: CASGPQGWANTQYF

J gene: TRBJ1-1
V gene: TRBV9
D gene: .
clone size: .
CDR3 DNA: TGTGCCAGCAGCGTCGAGTCCGGGAACACTGAAGCTTTCTTT
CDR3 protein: CASSVESGNTEAFF

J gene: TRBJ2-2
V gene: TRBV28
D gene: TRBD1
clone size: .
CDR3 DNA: TGTGCCAGCAGTACAGGGGCACACCCCACCGGGGAGCTGTTTTTT
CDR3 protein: CASSTGAHPTGELFF

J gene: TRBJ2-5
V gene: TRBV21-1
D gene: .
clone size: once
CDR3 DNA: TGTGCCAGCAGCAAAGCGCATAGTAATGAGACCCAGTACTTC
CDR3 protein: CASSKAHSNETQYF

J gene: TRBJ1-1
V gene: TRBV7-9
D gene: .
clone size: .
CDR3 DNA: TGTGCCAGCAGCCGAGTAGAACCGAACACTGAAGCTTTCTTT
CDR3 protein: CASSRVEPNTEAFF

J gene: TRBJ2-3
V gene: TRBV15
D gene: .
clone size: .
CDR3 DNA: TGTGCCACCAGCAGAGTTAGGCACACAGATACGCAGTATTTT
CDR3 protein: CATSRVRHTDTQYF

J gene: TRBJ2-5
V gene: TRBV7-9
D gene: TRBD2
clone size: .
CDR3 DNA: TGTGCCAGCAGCTTAGTCGCGGGAGAGACTCTCAGGTACCAAGAGACCCAGTACTTC
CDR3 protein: CASSLVAGETLRYQETQYF

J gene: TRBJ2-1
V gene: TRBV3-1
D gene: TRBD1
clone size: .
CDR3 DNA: TGTGCCAGTATAGACAGGGGGTCGCACAATGAGCAGTTCTTC
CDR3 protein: CASIDRGSHNEQFF

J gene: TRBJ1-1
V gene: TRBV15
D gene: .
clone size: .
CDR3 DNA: TGTGCCACCAGCGGTTCAGGGGCACGGAACACTGAAGCTTTCTTT
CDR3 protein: CATSGSGARNTEAFF

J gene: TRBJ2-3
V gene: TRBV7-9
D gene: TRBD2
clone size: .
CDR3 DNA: TGTGCCAGCAGCCCGCCGGGACTAGCGGACCCAGATACGCAGTATTTT
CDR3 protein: CASSPPGLADPDTQYF

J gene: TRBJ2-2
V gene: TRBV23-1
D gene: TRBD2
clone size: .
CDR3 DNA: TGCGCCAGCAGTCGAGTCCTCGCGGGGCTAGCGGGTTACACCGGGGAGCTGTTTTTT
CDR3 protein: CASSRVLAGLAGYTGELFF

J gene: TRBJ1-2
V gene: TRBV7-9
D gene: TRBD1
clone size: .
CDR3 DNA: TGTGCCAGCAGCTTAGCGTCGGCCAGGGGGATCTATGGCTACACCTTC
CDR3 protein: CASSLASARGIYGYTF

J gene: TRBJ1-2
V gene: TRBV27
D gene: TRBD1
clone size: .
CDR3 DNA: TGTGCCAGCAGTTTTGCCGGGACAGGGGATGGCTACACCTTC
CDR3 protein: CASSFAGTGDGYTF

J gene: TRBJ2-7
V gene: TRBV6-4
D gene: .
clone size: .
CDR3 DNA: TGTGCCAGCAGTGACATGTCTCCAGGGGACTCCTACGAGCAGTACTTC
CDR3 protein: CASSDMSPGDSYEQYF

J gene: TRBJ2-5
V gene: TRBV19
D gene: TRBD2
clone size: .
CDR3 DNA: TGTGCCAGTAGTATCTCTAGCGGGGGGGCCGGAGAGACCCAGTACTTC
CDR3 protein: CASSISSGGAGETQYF